These 8 T cell receptor beta chains were all obtained from the same sample, sequenced in a study of blood T cell repertoires in COVID-19. TCRdb's table, derived via immunoSEQ multiplex PCR, lists solely in-frame clones and lacks some. The sample consists of around 310,000 clones, 90% of them appearing once. Sequencing input: peripheral blood. Receptors were obtained from a woman aged 40 to 50 with COVID-19, enrolled during active disease.

This sequence joins TRBV9 and TRBJ1-6, with 8 bases matching TRBD1. There are 17 residues in the CDR3. The V gene end was trimmed by 3 bases and the J gene end by 0 bases; junction bases not matched to a gene: 5. CDR1 and CDR2 (germline): SGDLS, YYNGEE. In DNA form, the CDR3 reads TGTGCCAGCAGCGGACAGGGGCCGAGCTCCTATAATTCACCCCTCCACTTT. Translation: CASSGQGPSSYNSPLHF.

This chain joins TRBV12-3 or TRBV12-4 and TRBJ1-3, with TRBD1 identical over 7 bases. The V and J ends lost 5 bases and 15 bases, in that order; junction bases with no gene match: 13. CDR3 size: 13 residues. The CDR3 DNA reads TGTGCCAGCAGTGGTCAGCAGACAGGGACTGAATATTTT. Translating gives CASSGQQTGTEYF.

This chain connects TRBV4-1 to TRBJ1-2, with D maybe TRBD1 (6 bases). Germline values: CDR1 MGHRA, CDR2 YSYEKL. V shed 0 bases and J shed 4 bases, with 6 bases lying between them. The CDR3 is 13 residues long. The CDR3 region has the DNA TGCGCCAGCAGCCAAGAAGGGGGCTATGGCTACACCTTC. It is translated as CASSQEGGYGYTF.

In this sample, this clone turned up once. The CDR3: CASRTGTGGSETQYF. The CDR3 nucleotides are TGTGCCAGCAGAACCGGGACAGGGGGCTCAGAGACCCAGTACTTC. The chain couples TRBV7-4 to TRBJ2-5, with TRBD1 matching over 12 bases. The CDR3 extends over 15 amino acids. Germline values: CDR1 SGHVT, CDR2 SQSDAQ. V shed 6 bases and J 4 bases; nucleotides not matched to a gene: 6. The variable domain in full, completed from reference TRBV7-4 and TRBJ2-5, reads GAGVSQSPRYKVAKRGRDVALRCDSISGHVTLYWYRQTLGQGSEVLTYSQSDAQRDKSGRPSGRFSAERPERSVSTLKIQRTEQGDSAVYLCASRTGTGGSETQYFGPGTRLLVL.

The rearrangement links TRBV15 to TRBJ1-1; the D is unclear. CDR1 and CDR2 (germline): LNHNV, YYDKDF (reference sequence). This CDR3 comprises 13 residues. The V end was cut by 5 bases, the J end by 1 base, with 8 bases between. CDR3 nucleotide sequence: TGTGCCACCAGCCCTCAACAGAACACTGAAGCTTTCTTT. It yields the protein CATSPQQNTEAFF.

The chain joins TRBV6-1 to TRBJ1-2; 8 positions match TRBD1. With V trimmed by 1 base and J by 8 bases, 6 bases remained unmatched. The CDR3 loop spans 14 amino acids. CDR1 and CDR2 (germline): MNHNS, SASEGT. This chain's CDR3 is CASSEGTGFGGYTF. Here the CDR3 DNA reads TGTGCCAGCAGTGAAGGGACAGGGTTCGGCGGCTACACCTTC.

The V and J genes are TRBV4-2 and TRBJ2-1, with 9 nucleotides matching TRBD2. This CDR3 spans 16 amino acids. V was pared by 0 bases and J by 7 bases, with 7 bases of the junction left unmatched. Per the germline V gene, CDR1 is LGHNA and CDR2 is YNFKEQ. The CDR3 DNA reads TGTGCCAGCAGCCAAGACTATCCGCGGGGGGGGAATGAGCAGTTCTTC. Translating gives CASSQDYPRGGNEQFF.

The CDR3 nucleotides read TGTGCCAGCATCTATTTTCAGGGTTACAATGAGCAGTTCTTC. Its protein is CASIYFQGYNEQFF. The V call is TRBV7-2, the J call TRBJ2-1, with D possibly being TRBD1 (5 bases). This CDR3 is 14 amino acids long. V was shortened by 7 bases and J by 4 bases, with 14 bases between the two germline ends. Germline CDR1 and CDR2: SGHTA and FQGNSA.